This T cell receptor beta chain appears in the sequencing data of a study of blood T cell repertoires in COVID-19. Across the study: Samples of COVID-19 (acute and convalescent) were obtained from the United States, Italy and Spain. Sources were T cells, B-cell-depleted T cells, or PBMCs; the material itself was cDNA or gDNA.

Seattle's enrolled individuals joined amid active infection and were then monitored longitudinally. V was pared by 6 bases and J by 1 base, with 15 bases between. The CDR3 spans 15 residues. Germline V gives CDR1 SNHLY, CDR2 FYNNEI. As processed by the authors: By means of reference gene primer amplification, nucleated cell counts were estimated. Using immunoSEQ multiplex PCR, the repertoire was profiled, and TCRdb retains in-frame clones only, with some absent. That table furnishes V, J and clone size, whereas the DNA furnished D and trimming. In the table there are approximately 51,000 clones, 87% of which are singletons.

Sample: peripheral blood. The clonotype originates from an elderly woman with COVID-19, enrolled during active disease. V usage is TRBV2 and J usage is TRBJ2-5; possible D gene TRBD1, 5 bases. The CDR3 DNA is TGTGCCAGCAGCACGACAGTAACACCCCAAGAGACCCAGTACTTC. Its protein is CASSTTVTPQETQYF.